This is a list of T cell receptor beta chains from one sample in a study of cytomegalovirus exposure and HLA in healthy donors. The assay was immunoSEQ multiplex PCR, and TCRdb's table has in-frame clones only and misses some. The data contain approximately 58,000 clones, approximately 80% of them singletons. The sequenced sample was PBMCs. These TCRs come from a man under 40 in good health and CMV-seronegative. The CDR3 runs from the conserved cysteine through the conserved F or W. Fields, in order: J gene, V gene, clone size, D gene, CDR3 protein, CDR3 DNA. The D gene is left open where the match is weak. A clone size is listed for some rows: how often the clone was seen (once, few, many), or a class if it is expanded.

J: TRBJ2-3
V: TRBV9
size: .
D: TRBD1
CDR3: CASSVQGATDTQYF
DNA: TGTGCCAGCAGCGTCCAGGGGGCGACAGATACGCAGTATTTT

J: TRBJ1-6
V: TRBV5-1
size: once
D: .
CDR3: CASSLAEPRPSGHNSPLHF
DNA: TGCGCCAGCAGCCTGGCGGAACCCAGGCCGAGTGGTCATAATTCACCCCTCCACTTT

J: TRBJ2-7
V: TRBV6-6
size: .
D: TRBD1
CDR3: CASSSHRGPTYEQYF
DNA: TGTGCCAGCAGTAGCCACAGGGGACCAACCTACGAGCAGTACTTC

J: TRBJ2-1
V: TRBV5-6
size: few
D: TRBD2
CDR3: CASSEISGKGYNEQFF
DNA: TGTGCCAGCAGCGAGATTAGCGGGAAGGGGTACAATGAGCAGTTCTTC

J: TRBJ1-3
V: TRBV4-3
size: .
D: .
CDR3: CASSQDDRRNTIYF
DNA: TGCGCCAGCAGCCAAGATGACAGGAGAAACACCATATATTTT

J: TRBJ1-6
V: TRBV5-1
size: .
D: .
CDR3: CASSSSGENSPLHF
DNA: TGCGCCAGCAGCTCCTCAGGGGAGAATTCACCCCTCCACTTT

J: TRBJ1-5
V: TRBV6-4
size: once
D: .
CDR3: CASSSQGPKHQPQHF
DNA: TGTGCCAGCAGCTCACAGGGACCCAAGCATCAGCCCCAGCATTTT

J: TRBJ2-5
V: TRBV7-2
size: .
D: .
CDR3: CATIQGFETQYF
DNA: TGTGCCACGATACAGGGTTTCGAGACCCAGTACTTC

J: TRBJ1-2
V: TRBV7-9
size: .
D: .
CDR3: CASSWPDGYTF
DNA: TGTGCCAGCTCATGGCCAGATGGCTACACCTTC

J: TRBJ2-1
V: TRBV9
size: .
D: TRBD2
CDR3: CASSGGTSAHNEQFF
DNA: TGTGCCAGCAGCGGTGGGACTAGCGCACACAATGAGCAGTTCTTC

J: TRBJ2-5
V: TRBV6-5
size: .
D: TRBD1
CDR3: CASRRQGKPQETQYF
DNA: TGTGCCAGCAGGAGACAGGGGAAGCCCCAAGAGACCCAGTACTTC

J: TRBJ2-2
V: TRBV18
size: .
D: .
CDR3: CASSPDLGRSGELFF
DNA: TGTGCCAGCTCACCCGACCTGGGGCGGAGCGGGGAGCTGTTTTTT

J: TRBJ1-6
V: TRBV6-6
size: few
D: .
CDR3: CASRDLTAGVDSPLHF
DNA: TGTGCCAGCAGGGATTTGACAGCGGGCGTCGATTCACCCCTCCACTTT

J: TRBJ2-6
V: TRBV4-3
size: few
D: .
CDR3: CASSQNSGDGANVLTF
DNA: TGCGCCAGCAGCCAAAATTCAGGGGATGGGGCCAACGTCCTGACTTTC

J: TRBJ2-5
V: TRBV7-2
size: .
D: TRBD2
CDR3: CASSLRAGGQETQYF
DNA: TGTGCCAGCAGCTTAAGGGCGGGGGGGCAGGAGACCCAGTACTTC

J: TRBJ1-2
V: TRBV7-9
size: once
D: TRBD1
CDR3: CASSFTRDRALHYGYTF
DNA: TGTGCCAGCAGCTTCACCCGGGACAGGGCCCTTCATTATGGCTACACCTTC

J: TRBJ1-5
V: TRBV30
size: .
D: .
CDR3: CAWSGGGNQPQHF
DNA: TGTGCCTGGAGTGGGGGGGGTAATCAGCCCCAGCATTTT

J: TRBJ2-2
V: TRBV11-3
size: .
D: .
CDR3: CASSAGTPDTGELFF
DNA: TGTGCCAGCAGCGCCGGGACTCCGGACACCGGGGAGCTGTTTTTT

J: TRBJ2-7
V: TRBV5-1
size: .
D: TRBD2
CDR3: CASSLVGSGAPSSYEQYF
DNA: TGCGCCAGCAGCTTGGTCGGTAGCGGGGCACCAAGCTCCTACGAGCAGTACTTC

J: TRBJ2-2
V: TRBV18
size: once
D: TRBD2
CDR3: CAGSPRRLALGGTGELFF
DNA: TGTGCCGGCTCACCACGGCGACTAGCCCTTGGGGGCACCGGGGAGCTGTTTTTT

J: TRBJ2-5
V: TRBV7-6
size: .
D: TRBD1
CDR3: CASSSGTGPQETQYF
DNA: TGTGCCAGCAGCTCCGGGACAGGGCCCCAAGAGACCCAGTACTTC

J: TRBJ2-1
V: TRBV4-2
size: .
D: TRBD2
CDR3: CASSQERLAGGYNEQFF
DNA: TGTGCCAGCAGCCAAGAAAGATTAGCGGGGGGTTACAATGAGCAGTTCTTC

J: TRBJ2-3
V: TRBV29-1
size: once
D: TRBD2
CDR3: CSVESSGLADVSADTQYF
DNA: TGCAGCGTTGAAAGTTCGGGACTAGCGGATGTTTCCGCAGATACGCAGTATTTT

J: TRBJ1-2
V: TRBV25-1
size: .
D: .
CDR3: CASSEAGGRGYTF
DNA: TGTGCCAGCAGTGAAGCGGGCGGCCGGGGCTACACCTTC

J: TRBJ1-1
V: TRBV7-2
size: .
D: .
CDR3: CASSPSTTEAFF
DNA: TGTGCCAGCAGCCCCAGTACCACTGAAGCTTTCTTT

J: TRBJ1-2
V: TRBV5-8
size: .
D: TRBD1
CDR3: CASSRRSGGPNYGYTF
DNA: TGTGCCAGCAGCCGGCGGTCAGGGGGGCCTAACTATGGCTACACCTTC

J: TRBJ1-4
V: TRBV27
size: .
D: .
CDR3: CASSQFYTPTNEKLFF
DNA: TGTGCCAGCAGCCAATTTTACACGCCAACTAATGAAAAACTGTTTTTT

J: TRBJ2-3
V: TRBV30
size: .
D: .
CDR3: CAWSVRTDTQYF
DNA: TGTGCCTGGAGTGTCCGGACAGATACGCAGTATTTT

J: TRBJ1-5
V: TRBV7-6
size: .
D: TRBD1
CDR3: CASSSGQREYSNQPQHF
DNA: TGTGCCAGCAGCTCGGGACAGAGGGAATATAGCAATCAGCCCCAGCATTTT

J: TRBJ2-1
V: TRBV10-1
size: .
D: TRBD2
CDR3: CASSERLAGPSGGSEQFF
DNA: TGCGCCAGCAGTGAGAGACTAGCGGGACCCTCAGGAGGAAGTGAGCAGTTCTTC

J: TRBJ1-1
V: TRBV7-6
size: .
D: .
CDR3: CASSPRGGNTEAFF
DNA: TGTGCCAGCAGCCCCCGAGGAGGGAACACTGAAGCTTTCTTT

J: TRBJ2-7
V: TRBV2
size: .
D: TRBD2
CDR3: CASSEALAGAKGEQYF
DNA: TGTGCCAGCAGTGAAGCACTAGCGGGGGCTAAAGGGGAGCAGTACTTC

J: TRBJ2-1
V: TRBV19
size: .
D: .
CDR3: CASSLIPNEQFF
DNA: TGTGCCAGTAGCCTAATTCCTAATGAGCAGTTCTTC

J: TRBJ2-7
V: TRBV27
size: .
D: TRBD2
CDR3: CASSPRGVSDEQYF
DNA: TGTGCCAGCAGTCCGCGGGGGGTTTCGGACGAGCAGTACTTC

J: TRBJ1-2
V: TRBV13
size: .
D: .
CDR3: CASSLGRGPSLGGYTF
DNA: TGTGCCAGCAGCTTAGGCAGGGGACCCTCCCTAGGGGGCTACACCTTC

J: TRBJ1-1
V: TRBV6-6
size: .
D: .
CDR3: CASSYGEITNTEAFF
DNA: TGTGCCAGCAGTTACGGAGAAATTACAAACACTGAAGCTTTCTTT

J: TRBJ1-4
V: TRBV7-2
size: .
D: TRBD1
CDR3: CASSLEGTGEEKLFF
DNA: TGTGCCAGCAGCTTAGAGGGGACAGGCGAAGAAAAACTGTTTTTT

J: TRBJ2-5
V: TRBV27
size: .
D: TRBD1
CDR3: CASSFRGDRGGSRETQYF
DNA: TGTGCCAGCAGTTTTCGCGGGGACAGGGGTGGATCGCGGGAGACCCAGTACTTC

J: TRBJ1-4
V: TRBV5-4
size: few
D: .
CDR3: CASSFQGMDEKLFF
DNA: TGTGCCAGCAGCTTTCAGGGTATGGATGAAAAACTGTTTTTT